This TCR beta chain was recorded in a study of T cell repertoires in cytomegalovirus infection. Study details: Indications came from public TCR beta signatures; they pointed to CMV infection and to a matching HLA type.

The CDR3 runs to 16 residues. The germline CDR1 and CDR2 sequences are LNHDA and SQIVND (reference sequence). The V and J ends lost 3 bases and 2 bases respectively, with 13 bases between them. TCRdb passed the reads through MiXCR, listing each CDR3 protein once. The table shows hundreds of thousands of distinct CDR3 sequences, with approximately 11% occurring only once. General observations from the study: Across the ex vivo response, the dominant clonotypes were HLA-C-restricted CMV-specific TCR beta clonotypes.

Regarding this clonotype: Antigen: not known.

This TCR derives from a human donor in good health (CMV status not recorded). Some clones in this sample may be carry-over from other donors' samples. The sequenced material came from PBMCs. V is TRBV19 and J is TRBJ2-2; possibly TRBD1 for D (5 bases). This chain's CDR3 is CASSIPSRANTGELFF. The CDR3 DNA follows: TGTGCCAGTAGTATCCCCAGCAGGGCTAACACCGGGGAGCTGTTTTTT.